The 32 T cell receptor beta chains listed next were all sequenced from one sample in a study of spatial heterogeneity in lung cancer. Specified time point: sample taken at primary tumor resection. The input material, whole RNA from tumor, nontumor lung or frozen PBMC, was sequenced unsorted. MiXCR, applied by TCRdb to the 5' RACE reads, yields one record per CDR3 protein. The data show around 40,000 distinct CDR3 sequences, 4% to 6% seen once. The specimen comprised PBMCs, sampled at surgery. The receptors were gathered from a female donor with early-stage non-small cell lung cancer.

The table lists this clonotype with a few counts. CDR3 protein: CASTFSATNEKLFF. The CDR3 region has the DNA TGTGCCAGTACCTTCTCTGCAACTAATGAAAAACTGTTTTTT. The V and J genes are TRBV19 and TRBJ1-4; D gene unclear. Looked up from germline, CDR1 is LNHDA and CDR2 is SQIVND (reference sequence). Trimming took off 7 bases at V and 0 bases at J, with 9 bases between the two ends. There are 14 residues in the CDR3.

This clonotype was detected ten times or more. This sequence joins TRBV12-3 or TRBV12-4 and TRBJ1-1; D perhaps matches TRBD1 (5 bases). The CDR3 runs 14 residues. Trimming stripped 5 bases from V and 1 base from J, with 11 bases between. The CDR3 loop is CASSKTAGNTEAFF. Written as DNA, the CDR3 is TGTGCCAGCAGTAAGACAGCCGGGAACACTGAAGCTTTCTTT.

There are many counts of this clonotype. The gene calls are TRBV7-2 and TRBJ1-4, with D uncertain. Trimming took 3 bases from V and 4 from J, leaving 9 bases between them. Per germline, CDR1 SGHTA and CDR2 FQGNSA. The CDR3 extends over 14 amino acids. The DNA for the CDR3 is TGTGCCAGCAGCTTTGGGCTAAGTAATGAAAAACTGTTTTTT. Translation gives CASSFGLSNEKLFF.

This clonotype was observed many times. An end of the junction differs from the germline gene, which may be a read error. The CDR3 loop reads CSAREVRLPYEQYF. In nucleotides, the CDR3 is TGCAGTGCTCGAGAGGTCCGTCTACCCTACGAGCAGTACTTC. The chain joins TRBV20-1 to TRBJ2-7; D not resolved. The CDR3 loop spans 14 amino acids. Germline CDR1 DFQATT, CDR2 SNEGSKA (reference sequence).

Many counts were recorded for this clonotype. The chain recombines TRBV28 with TRBJ2-1; either TRBD1 or TRBD2 may supply D (5 bases each). Trimming shortened V by 3 bases and J by 6 bases, and 12 bases separated the two germline ends. There are 14 residues in the CDR3. The germline V gene encodes CDR1 MDHEN and CDR2 SYDVKM. The CDR3 spells CASSFSRGRNEQFF. The CDR3 DNA is TGTGCCAGCAGTTTTTCCCGGGGACGCAATGAGCAGTTCTTC.

This clonotype was found many times. This sequence joins TRBV6-2 or TRBV6-3 and TRBJ1-5, with 7 bases fitting TRBD1. The CDR3 sequence is 16 residues long. In germline, CDR1 is MNHEY, CDR2 SVGEGT. V lost 0 bases and J lost 6; bases outside the gene matches: 8. The CDR3 reads CASSYSQDRLFQPQHF. The DNA of the CDR3 is TGTGCCAGCAGTTACTCCCAGGACAGGCTTTTTCAGCCCCAGCATTTT.

This clonotype is labeled as medium-sized. V is TRBV20-1 and J is TRBJ2-3; 9 bases are a match to TRBD2. This CDR3 comprises 19 residues. With V trimmed by 0 bases and J by 5 bases, 18 bases remained unmatched. CDR1 is DFQATT, CDR2 SNEGSKA, per germline (reference sequence). CDR3 nucleotide sequence: TGCAGTGCTAGAGATAGGGCGTCGGGACTAGCCTCAACCGGAGATACGCAGTATTTT. Its translation is CSARDRASGLASTGDTQYF.

This clonotype was counted at least ten times. This chain links TRBV6-6 with TRBJ1-2; no clear D gene. The length of the CDR3 is 13 residues. V lost 11 bases to trimming and J lost 3 bases, with 16 bases between them. The germline CDR1 and CDR2 sequences are MNHNY and SVGAGI (reference sequence). The CDR3 loop is CAGPHGSYYGYTF. In DNA form, the CDR3 reads TGTGCCGGCCCCCACGGGTCTTACTATGGCTACACCTTC.

The V and J genes are TRBV20-1 and TRBJ2-5; either TRBD1 or TRBD2 may supply D (5 bases each). The CDR3 consists of 13 residues. Per the germline V gene, CDR1 is DFQATT and CDR2 is SNEGSKA (reference sequence). V shed 3 bases and J shed 5 bases, with 13 bases lying between them. The CDR3 nucleotides read TGCAGTGCTAGGGAGAGGGGCCACGAGACCCAGTACTTC. Translating gives CSARERGHETQYF.

This clonotype was seen many times. The chain has TRBV2 and TRBJ1-2; TRBD1 matches 8 bases. V was pared by 9 bases and J by 2 bases, with 14 bases of the junction left unmatched. Germline V gene lookup returns CDR1 SNHLY and CDR2 FYNNEI. The CDR3 sequence is 16 residues long. CDR3 amino acids: CASPIYRDRKNYGYTF. The CDR3, as DNA: TGTGCCAGTCCGATATACCGGGACAGGAAAAACTATGGCTACACCTTC. Filled out from reference TRBV2 and TRBJ1-2, the complete variable domain reads EPEVTQTPSHQVTQMGQEVILRCVPISNHLYFYWYRQILGQKVEFLVSFYNNEISEKSEIFDDQFSVERPDGSNFTLKIRSTKLEDSAMYFCASPIYRDRKNYGYTFGSGTRLTVV.

This clonotype was found many times. The chain combines TRBV7-6 with TRBJ2-3; D is uncertain. Germline V CDR1 and CDR2: SGHVS, FNYEAQ. V was trimmed by 2 bases and J by 2 bases, leaving 11 bases between them. This CDR3 comprises 15 residues. This CDR3 is CASSLSDGITDTQYF. Here the CDR3 DNA reads TGTGCCAGCAGCTTAAGCGACGGTATCACAGATACGCAGTATTTT. Looking up the rest from reference TRBV7-6 and TRBJ2-3 gives the full variable domain: GAGVSQSPRYKVTKRGQDVALRCDPISGHVSLYWYRQALGQGPEFLTYFNYEAQQDKSGLPNDRFSAERPEGSISTLTIQRTEQRDSAMYRCASSLSDGITDTQYFGPGTRLTVL.

This clonotype was detected many times. V usage is TRBV5-1 and J usage is TRBJ2-5; D is ambiguous. The CDR3 totals 15 residues. CDR1 and CDR2 (germline): SGHRS, YFSETQ. The germline V and J ends were trimmed by 0 bases and 0 bases, with 9 bases remaining between them. CDR3 bases: TGCGCCAGCAGCTTGGAACCTAACGACCAAGAGACCCAGTACTTC. It is translated as CASSLEPNDQETQYF.

Comments on this clonotype: A much larger clone sits a single nucleotide away, making a read error possible. V is TRBV20-1 and J is TRBJ2-2; D is possibly TRBD1 or TRBD2 (6 bases each). Germline V gives CDR1 DFQATT, CDR2 SNEGSKA (reference sequence). V dropped 4 bases and J dropped 7 bases, with 19 bases sitting between them. This CDR3 has 15 amino acids. In DNA form, the CDR3 reads TGCAGTGCTAAGGGGGGCCAAATCGGTCACGGGGAGCTGTTTTTT. It yields the protein CSAKGGQIGHGELFF.

This clonotype was seen repeatedly, ten times or more. The rearrangement uses TRBV20-1 and TRBJ2-3; D gene uncertain. With 6 bases removed from V and 1 base from J, the gap between germline ends came to 2 bases. The CDR3 contains 10 residues. In germline, CDR1 is DFQATT, CDR2 SNEGSKA (reference sequence). The DNA of the CDR3 is TGCAGTGCAGGCACAGATACGCAGTATTTT. This codes for CSAGTDTQYF.

A note on this clonotype: A single base separates this from a much larger clone, so it may be a read error. V usage is TRBV4-1 and J usage is TRBJ1-1; D is unclear. V was cut by 1 base and J by 4 bases, with 7 bases left in between. The CDR3 is made up of 13 amino acids. CDR1 MGHRA and CDR2 YSYEKL come from the germline V gene. The CDR3 loop reads CASSQVSRTEAFF. CDR3 coding DNA: TGCGCCAGCAGCCAAGTTTCACGCACTGAAGCTTTCTTT.

This clonotype was counted at least ten times. J is TRBJ2-3 and V is TRBV9, with 10 nucleotides matching TRBD1. V lost 0 bases to trimming and J lost 5 bases; unmatched junction nucleotides: 6. This CDR3 contains 16 residues. Germline CDR1 reads SGDLS; CDR2 reads YYNGEE. This CDR3 is CASSVDGTGARDTQYF. The CDR3 nucleotides read TGTGCCAGCAGCGTAGATGGGACAGGGGCAAGAGATACGCAGTATTTT.

There are many counts of this clonotype. This chain connects TRBV7-2 to TRBJ2-5, with 9 bases lining up with TRBD2. Trimming at V came to 1 base and at J to 7 bases, leaving 7 bases not matched to a gene. Germline assignment: CDR1 SGHTA and CDR2 FQGNSA. This CDR3 region has 15 residues. CDR3 coding DNA: TGTGCCAGCAGCTTAGGCGGGGGGGCAGCAGGGACCCAGTACTTC. It yields the protein CASSLGGGAAGTQYF.

This clonotype was detected many times. This chain links TRBV6-1 with TRBJ1-2; D is ambiguous. The germline V gene encodes CDR1 MNHNS and CDR2 SASEGT. V lost 6 bases, J lost 0 bases, and 11 bases lay in between. CDR3 length equals 14 residues. The CDR3 DNA sequence: TGTGCCAGCAGGGTGGACGCACCTAACTATGGCTACACCTTC. Its translation: CASRVDAPNYGYTF.

This clonotype was counted at least ten times. V is TRBV6-2 or TRBV6-3 and J is TRBJ1-5; TRBD1 agrees at 8 bases. Germline V gene lookup returns CDR1 MNHEY and CDR2 SVGEGT. The CDR3 has 15 amino acids. The ends lost 6 bases at V and 5 bases at J; junction bases unmatched: 9. CDR3 loop: CASSRTGTGDQPQHF. The CDR3 nucleotides read TGTGCCAGCAGCCGTACAGGGACAGGCGATCAGCCCCAGCATTTT.

This clonotype was recorded at least ten times. V is TRBV29-1 and J is TRBJ1-1, with D maybe TRBD1 (6 bases). The ends were cut back, 8 bases at V and 3 bases at J, with 19 bases in the middle. Germline CDR1 SQVTM, CDR2 ANQGSEA. The CDR3 runs 14 residues. The CDR3: CSLSETGSDTEAFF. The CDR3 coding sequence is TGCAGCCTCTCCGAAACAGGGTCTGACACTGAAGCTTTCTTT.

This clonotype was seen repeatedly, ten times or more. The chain combines TRBV27 with TRBJ2-7, with D possibly TRBD2 on 7 matching bases. Germline V gene lookup returns CDR1 MNHEY and CDR2 SMNVEV (reference sequence). The CDR3 spans 13 residues. Deletions cut 5 bases from V and 5 bases from J, with 13 bases between. The CDR3 spells CASSGGGRDEQYF. Here the CDR3 DNA reads TGTGCCAGCAGTGGCGGGGGCCGGGACGAGCAGTACTTC.

This clonotype was detected ten times or more. This chain connects TRBV7-2 to TRBJ1-1; 11 bases match TRBD1. The CDR3 totals 14 residues. V lost 4 bases to trimming and J lost 4 bases; unmatched junction nucleotides: 2. Germline assignment: CDR1 SGHTA and CDR2 FQGNSA. Written as DNA, the CDR3 is TGTGCCAGCAGCTGGGACAGGGGGGCCACTGAAGCTTTCTTT. This encodes CASSWDRGATEAFF.

The table lists this clonotype with many counts. The chain has TRBV10-3 and TRBJ2-3; the match to TRBD1 covers 10 bases. Looked up from germline, CDR1 is ENHRY and CDR2 is SYGVKD. This CDR3 has 14 amino acids. V was pared by 4 bases and J by 6 bases, with 4 bases of the junction left unmatched. CDR3 nucleotides: TGTGCCATCAGTGCTGACAGGGGGCTTGATACGCAGTATTTT. It yields the protein CAISADRGLDTQYF.

This clonotype occurred many times. This CDR3 reads CASSPPGLDTQYF. In nucleotides, the CDR3 is TGTGCCAGCAGCCCACCAGGCCTGGATACGCAGTATTTT. The V and J genes are TRBV9 and TRBJ2-3, with unresolved D. The CDR3 consists of 13 residues. V was shortened by 4 bases and J by 6 bases, with 12 bases between the two germline ends. From germline, CDR1 is SGDLS and CDR2 YYNGEE.

This clonotype showed up just a few times. The chain couples TRBV6-5 to TRBJ1-6; unclear D gene. CDR3 length: 23 residues. V lost 0 bases and J 9 bases, leaving 36 bases between the germline ends. Germline V gene lookup returns CDR1 MNHEY and CDR2 SVGAGI. CDR3 loop: CASSYSVWGGSSPLHRGSSPLHF. Written as DNA, the CDR3 is TGTGCCAGCAGTTACTCTGTGTGGGGAGGAAGTTCACCCCTCCACAGAGGAAGTTCACCCCTCCACTTT.

This clonotype was detected many times. This chain connects TRBV6-1 to TRBJ2-3; no definite D call. Germline assignment: CDR1 MNHNS and CDR2 SASEGT. The V end lost 2 bases, the J end lost 3 bases, and 3 bases lay between the germline ends. There are 12 residues in the CDR3. CDR3 sequence: CASSEPTDTQYF. The CDR3 DNA sequence: TGTGCCAGCAGTGAACCGACAGATACGCAGTATTTT.

This clonotype was picked up many times. The chain joins TRBV20-1 to TRBJ2-5, with 7 bases identical to TRBD1. V dropped 5 bases and J dropped 5; count of bases not matched to a gene: 11. The CDR3 is 14 amino acids. Germline-derived CDR1 and CDR2 are DFQATT and SNEGSKA (reference sequence). This CDR3 reads CSAPRQGVKETQYF. CDR3 nucleotides: TGCAGTGCTCCCCGACAGGGAGTTAAGGAGACCCAGTACTTC.

This clonotype showed up many times. The V and J genes are TRBV28 and TRBJ1-2, with TRBD1 identical over 9 bases. Germline V gene sequence: CDR1 MDHEN, CDR2 SYDVKM. The V and J ends lost 3 bases and 4 bases, in that order; junction bases with no gene match: 6. The CDR3 length is 15 residues. In nucleotides, the CDR3 is TGTGCCAGCAGTTTGAACAGGGGGCAGAGCTATGGCTACACCTTC. Translated: CASSLNRGQSYGYTF.

This clonotype was counted at least ten times. V is TRBV5-5 and J is TRBJ2-3, with a possible D match to TRBD2 (5 bases). Germline CDR1 and CDR2: SGHKS and YYEKEE (reference sequence). This CDR3 contains 14 residues. V dropped 2 bases and J dropped 5 bases, with 12 bases sitting between them. CDR3 in DNA: TGTGCCAGCAGCTTACGATGGACTGGAGATACGCAGTATTTT. Its protein is CASSLRWTGDTQYF. Full variable domain (rest looked up from reference TRBV5-5 and TRBJ2-3): DAGVTQSPTHLIKTRGQQVTLRCSPISGHKSVSWYQQVLGQGPQFIFQYYEKEERGRGNFPDRFSARQFPNYSSELNVNALLLGDSALYLCASSLRWTGDTQYFGPGTRLTVL.

This rearrangement joins TRBV23-1 to TRBJ2-7; tentatively, D is TRBD1 (6 bases). TRBV23-1 is an ORF for which the function is uncertain. Trimming cost V 2 bases and J 7 bases, with 18 bases left between them. The CDR3 extends over 15 amino acids. CDR3 bases: TGCGCCAGCAGTCAAAGCCCTGGTTTTGGGACAGAGCAGTACTTC. It encodes CASSQSPGFGTEQYF.

This clonotype was observed at least ten times. This rearrangement joins TRBV6-5 to TRBJ1-2; TRBD1 is a possible D gene (5 bases). This CDR3 contains 11 residues. V lost 11 bases to trimming and J lost 7 bases, with 14 bases between them. Germline CDR1 MNHEY, CDR2 SVGAGI. The CDR3 region is CAAEGMGGYTF. In nucleotides, the CDR3 is TGTGCCGCAGAGGGGATGGGTGGCTACACCTTC.

This clonotype was observed at least ten times. The gene calls are TRBV12-3 or TRBV12-4 and TRBJ2-7; the match to TRBD2 covers 9 bases. This CDR3 has 15 amino acids. Losses at the gene ends were 7 bases for V and 2 bases for J; bases not matched to a gene: 9. The CDR3 here is CASTISGGNTYEQYF. CDR3 sequence (DNA): TGTGCCAGCACCATAAGCGGGGGGAACACCTACGAGCAGTACTTC.